This entry concerns a single T cell receptor (beta chain). Antigen specificity is unknown. The sample originates from a study of cytomegalovirus exposure and HLA in healthy donors. Findings of the study overall: Published work reported that the classifier diagnosed cytomegalovirus status with high specificity and sensitivity.

13 Jbeta primers and 60 Vbeta primers were used for the PCR. Profiling relied on immunoSEQ multiplex PCR, and the TCRdb table lists in-frame clones only, not all of them. The sample has about 89,000 clones, 85% seen once. This CDR3 has 15 amino acids. V was shortened by 4 bases and J by 7 bases, with 19 bases between the two germline ends. CDR1 is SEHNR and CDR2 is FQNEAQ in the germline V gene (reference sequence). This TCR derives from a man aged 40-50 years in good health and CMV-seropositive. Sample: PBMCs. The chain combines TRBV7-9 with TRBJ1-2; unclear D gene. For the CDR3, the DNA is TGTGCCAGCAGCTCGTCGGGGAGGGTGCTGAGTGGCTACACCTTC. Translation gives CASSSSGRVLSGYTF.